Following are 21 T cell receptor beta chains from one sample sequenced in a study of blood T cells in healthy people across ages. Then a second PCR, running roughly 6 to 12 cycles, was carried out with a sample-barcoded 5' primer and a J-beta primer mix. TCRdb called the 5' RACE reads again in MiXCR, with one record for every CDR3 protein. This table holds nearly 1 million distinct CDR3 sequences, just over 50% found once. The sample was blood. These receptors were collected from a woman aged 55-70 years in good health.

The chain joins TRBV2 to TRBJ2-3; D call uncertain. This CDR3 has 14 residues. Trimming stripped 1 base from V and 2 bases from J, with 7 bases between. CDR1 and CDR2 from the germline V gene are SNHLY and FYNNEI. The CDR3 loop reads CASSEGKVTDTQYF. The CDR3 DNA reads as TGTGCCAGCAGTGAAGGGAAAGTCACAGATACGCAGTATTTT.

This clonotype was counted between two and nine times. The V gene is TRBV7-2, the J gene TRBJ2-7, with TRBD2 as a possible D gene (6 bases). Trimming pared 3 bases from V and 4 bases from J, leaving 16 bases between. The length of the CDR3 is 15 residues. The germline V gene encodes CDR1 SGHTA and CDR2 FQGNSA. In DNA, the CDR3 is TGTGCCAGCAGCTTGGCCCCGGGACTCCAATACGAGCAGTACTTC. Its protein product is CASSLAPGLQYEQYF.

The V gene is TRBV20-1, the J gene TRBJ2-7, with 8 bases identical to TRBD1. The CDR3 totals 14 residues. Per the germline V gene, CDR1 is DFQATT and CDR2 is SNEGSKA (reference sequence). The trim removed 3 bases at V and 2 bases at J, leaving 6 bases unmatched. The CDR3 spells CSAREQGVTYEQYF. CDR3 bases: TGCAGTGCTAGGGAACAGGGGGTGACCTACGAGCAGTACTTC.

The chain recombines TRBV15 with TRBJ2-3, with D tentatively TRBD1 or TRBD2 (5 bases each). The germline CDR1 and CDR2 sequences are LNHNV and YYDKDF (reference sequence). The CDR3 has 17 amino acids. V lost 2 bases and J 5 bases, leaving 20 bases between the germline ends. The CDR3 DNA follows: TGTGCCACCAGCAGACCCTGGGACCCTTCAGCGCAAGATACGCAGTATTTT. Its translation is CATSRPWDPSAQDTQYF.

As concerns this clonotype: This may stem from a read error, because a much larger clone lies one nucleotide away. The rearrangement links TRBV20-1 to TRBJ2-4; perhaps TRBD1 as D (5 bases). The better agreement between TRBJ2-1 and the DNA end casts doubt on the J call. Germline V gives CDR1 DFQATT, CDR2 SNEGSKA (reference sequence). The CDR3 is made up of 12 amino acids. The CDR3 coding sequence is TGCAGAGGGGTGGCTGGCGGAAACATTCAGTTCTTC. This translates into CRGVAGGNIQFF.

This clonotype came up a few times. The J gene is TRBJ2-5, the V gene TRBV20-1; D is possibly TRBD1 or TRBD2 (5 bases each). The J call may be in error: the DNA end matches TRBJ2-7 better. Germline CDR1 DFQATT, CDR2 SNEGSKA (reference sequence). The CDR3 has 13 residues. The CDR3 is CSASGAGPYEQYF. The CDR3 nucleotides are TGCAGTGCTAGCGGGGCGGGCCCCTACGAGCAGTACTTC.

The chain uses TRBV4-3 and TRBJ2-3; 8 nucleotides match TRBD2. J gave up 5 bases and V 0 bases, and 16 bases lay outside the gene matches. The germline CDR1 and CDR2 sequences are LGHNA and YSLEER. This CDR3 contains 19 residues. The CDR3 here is CASSQDHISGEGPIDTQYF. The CDR3 nucleotides are TGCGCCAGCAGCCAAGATCATATTAGCGGGGAGGGCCCAATAGATACGCAGTATTTT.

This clonotype was detected only once. The V and J genes are TRBV7-6 and TRBJ2-5; the match to TRBD1 covers 7 bases. Germline V CDR1 and CDR2: SGHVS, FNYEAQ. After removal of 4 bases from V and 4 bases from J, the junction contained 12 bases not matched to a gene. This CDR3 spans 16 amino acids. In DNA form, the CDR3 reads TGTGCCAGCAGCTCCGTGTTTAGACAGGGCTCAGAGACCCAGTACTTC. Its translation is CASSSVFRQGSETQYF. Using reference TRBV7-6 and TRBJ2-5 for the parts outside the CDR3, the full variable domain is GAGVSQSPRYKVTKRGQDVALRCDPISGHVSLYWYRQALGQGPEFLTYFNYEAQQDKSGLPNDRFSAERPEGSISTLTIQRTEQRDSAMYRCASSSVFRQGSETQYFGPGTRLLVL.

About this clonotype: Compared with germline, one end of the junction differs, possibly owing to a read error. This chain uses TRBV12-3 or TRBV12-4 with TRBJ2-6; TRBD1 might be the D (5 bases). The CDR3 has 15 residues. CDR3 DNA sequence: TGTGCCAGCTGGTCCCCCCTCTCTGGGGCCAACGCCCTGACTTTC. Encoded protein: CASWSPLSGANALTF.

This clonotype was picked up a small number of times. V and J are TRBV6-1 and TRBJ1-1, with D tentatively TRBD1 (5 bases). V lost 7 bases, J lost 11 bases, and 14 bases lay in between. Germline V gives CDR1 MNHNS, CDR2 SASEGT. This CDR3 has 11 residues. The CDR3 spells CASIMTREAFF. Written as DNA, the CDR3 is TGTGCCAGCATTATGACCAGGGAGGCTTTCTTT.

With regard to this clonotype: At one of its ends the junction is not consistent with the germline gene, which may arise from a read error. The V gene is TRBV7-2, the J gene TRBJ2-3; the D gene is possibly TRBD1 (5 bases). The CDR3 length is 11 residues. Germline V gene sequence: CDR1 SGHTA, CDR2 FQGNSA. CDR3 sequence (DNA): TGTGCCAGCAGGGACACAGGTACGCAGTATTTT. This sequence encodes CASRDTGTQYF.

This sequence joins TRBV20-1 and TRBJ2-7; 8 bases fit TRBD2. Germline trimming cut 3 bases from V and 0 bases from J; bases unmatched to any gene: 10. Germline values: CDR1 DFQATT, CDR2 SNEGSKA (reference sequence). CDR3 length equals 16 residues. CDR3 sequence (DNA): TGCAGTGCTAGCAAACATAGCGGGGTCAGCTCCTACGAGCAGTACTTC. As protein: CSASKHSGVSSYEQYF.

The rearrangement links TRBV6-6 to TRBJ1-4; TRBD1 matches 7 bases. The germline V gene encodes CDR1 MNHNY and CDR2 SVGAGI (reference sequence). J lost 2 bases, V lost 3 bases, and 3 bases had no gene match. This CDR3 spans 15 amino acids. The CDR3 DNA reads TGTGCCAGCAGTTATCCACAGGGGACTAATGAAAAACTGTTTTTT. This sequence encodes CASSYPQGTNEKLFF.

This clonotype was detected a few times. V and J are TRBV13 and TRBJ2-5, with D hard to call. V gave up 1 base and J gave up 3 bases, with 6 bases separating them. Germline CDR1 and CDR2: PRHDT and FYEKMQ (reference sequence). The CDR3 length is 13 residues. The CDR3 coding sequence is TGTGCCAGCAGCTTAGAGAGCGAAGAGACCCAGTACTTC. It translates to CASSLESEETQYF.

CDR3: CASSYPTGARGSTEAFF. CDR3 DNA: TGTGCCAGCAGTTACCCGACAGGGGCGAGAGGGAGCACTGAAGCTTTCTTT. The chain employs TRBV6-6 and TRBJ1-1; the match to TRBD1 covers 8 bases. Germline trimming cut 2 bases from V and 4 bases from J; bases unmatched to any gene: 12. The CDR3 contains 17 residues. From germline, CDR1 is MNHNY and CDR2 SVGAGI (reference sequence).

This clonotype was counted between two and nine times. The chain combines TRBV28 with TRBJ2-7; D is possibly TRBD1 or TRBD2 (6 bases each). CDR3 length: 14 residues. The V gene lost 5 bases and the J gene lost 7 bases, with 18 bases spanning the gap. CDR1 and CDR2 from the germline V gene are MDHEN and SYDVKM. The DNA for the CDR3 is TGTGCCAGCAGTCAACTATCAGGGGACTGGGAGCAGTACTTC. This translates into CASSQLSGDWEQYF.

This sequence joins TRBV7-9 and TRBJ2-2; unclear D gene. Germline CDR1 is SEHNR and CDR2 is FQNEAQ (reference sequence). This CDR3 is 17 amino acids long. The V end was cut by 2 bases, the J end by 2 bases, with 15 bases between. This chain's CDR3 is CASSLFSAERNTGELFF. CDR3 nucleotides: TGTGCCAGCAGCTTATTCTCGGCGGAAAGAAACACCGGGGAGCTGTTTTTT.

V and J are TRBV15 and TRBJ1-5; D is perhaps TRBD1 (6 bases). The CDR3 is 15 amino acids. V was shortened by 2 bases and J by 4 bases, with 12 bases between the two germline ends. CDR1 and CDR2 (germline): LNHNV, YYDKDF (reference sequence). This CDR3 reads CATSRLPQGNQPQHF. CDR3 bases: TGTGCCACCAGCAGATTGCCGCAGGGGAATCAGCCCCAGCATTTT.

This chain links TRBV7-9 with TRBJ1-4, with no clear D. The CDR3 sequence is 13 residues long. The V gene lost 10 bases and the J gene lost 8 bases, with 17 bases spanning the gap. Germline CDR1 reads SEHNR; CDR2 reads FQNEAQ (reference sequence). The CDR3 sequence: CATDMGNDEKLFF. CDR3 DNA sequence: TGTGCCACCGATATGGGGAACGACGAAAAACTGTTTTTT.

The V gene is TRBV11-2, the J gene TRBJ2-1; tentative D call: TRBD1 (6 bases). V dropped 1 base and J dropped 2 bases, with 12 bases sitting between them. The CDR3 is 16 amino acids. In germline, CDR1 is SGHAT, CDR2 FQNNGV. The CDR3: CASSLVGTNTYNEQFF. CDR3 DNA: TGTGCCAGCAGCTTAGTTGGGACAAATACCTACAATGAGCAGTTCTTC.

The chain links TRBV19 to TRBJ2-5; TRBD2 agrees at 8 bases. This CDR3 region has 18 residues. V shed 4 bases and J 2 bases; nucleotides not matched to a gene: 15. Germline assignment: CDR1 LNHDA and CDR2 SQIVND (reference sequence). CDR3 sequence reads: CASSSPGLAGRFQETQYF. CDR3 in DNA: TGTGCCAGTAGTAGCCCTGGTTTAGCGGGAAGATTTCAAGAGACCCAGTACTTC.